This T cell receptor (beta chain) emerged from a study of blood T cell repertoires in COVID-19. Study in general: Acute and convalescent COVID-19 samples came from the United States, Italy and Spain. T cells, B-cell-depleted T cells, or PBMCs supplied cDNA or gDNA.

The authors' processing: Reference gene primer amplification in the assay estimated nucleated cell counts. Measured with immunoSEQ multiplex PCR; TCRdb has only the in-frame clones, and not every one. D and trimming were read from the DNA, whereas the V and J calls and clone size are those reported in that table. The table lists about 80,000 clones, approximately 78% of them singletons. With V trimmed by 5 bases and J by 3 bases, 6 bases remained unmatched. The length of the CDR3 is 15 residues. Germline V gene sequence: CDR1 KGHSH, CDR2 LQKENI. The specimen was peripheral blood. This sequence originates from an elderly woman with acute or convalescent COVID-19. The V gene is TRBV18, the J gene TRBJ2-3; 9 nucleotides line up with TRBD2. The chain's CDR3 is CASSSAGGQTDTQYF. DNA of the CDR3: TGTGCCAGCTCATCAGCGGGGGGCCAGACAGATACGCAGTATTTT.